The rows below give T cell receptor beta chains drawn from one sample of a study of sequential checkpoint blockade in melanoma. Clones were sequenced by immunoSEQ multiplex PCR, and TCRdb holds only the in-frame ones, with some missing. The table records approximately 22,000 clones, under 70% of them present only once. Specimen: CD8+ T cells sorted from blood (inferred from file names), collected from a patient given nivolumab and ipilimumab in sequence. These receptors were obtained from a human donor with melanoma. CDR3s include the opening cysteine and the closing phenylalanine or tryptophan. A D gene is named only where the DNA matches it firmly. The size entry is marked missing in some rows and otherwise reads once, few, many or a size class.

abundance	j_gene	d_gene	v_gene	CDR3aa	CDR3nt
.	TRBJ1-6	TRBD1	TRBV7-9	CASSSTGGETPLHF	TGTGCCAGCAGCTCTACAGGGGGTGAGACACCCCTCCACTTT
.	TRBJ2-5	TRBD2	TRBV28	CASSLMASGGAGRETQYF	TGTGCCAGCAGTTTGATGGCTAGCGGGGGGGCGGGTCGGGAGACCCAGTACTTC
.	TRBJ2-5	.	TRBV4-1	CASSQDRGKETQYF	TGCGCCAGCAGCCAAGATAGGGGAAAAGAGACCCAGTACTTC
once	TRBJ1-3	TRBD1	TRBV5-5	CASSGGQLSGNTIYF	TGTGCCAGCAGCGGGGGACAGCTCTCTGGAAACACCATATATTTT
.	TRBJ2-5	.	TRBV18	CASSPPGQENQYF	TGTGCCAGCTCACCACCAGGACAAGAGAACCAGTACTTC
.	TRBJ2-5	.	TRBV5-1	CASSLAGGQLETQYF	TGCGCCAGCAGCTTGGCCGGTGGACAATTGGAGACCCAGTACTTC
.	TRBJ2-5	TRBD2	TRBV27	CASGPLAGGRETQYF	TGTGCCAGCGGCCCCCTAGCGGGGGGTCGGGAGACCCAGTACTTC
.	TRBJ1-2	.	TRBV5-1	CASSLERQTAGGRRANYGYTF	TGCGCCAGCAGCTTGGAACGACAAACCGCGGGAGGGCGTCGAGCTAACTATGGCTACACCTTC
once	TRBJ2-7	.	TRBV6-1	CASSVQVSYEQYF	TGTGCCAGCAGTGTTCAGGTCTCCTACGAGCAGTACTTC
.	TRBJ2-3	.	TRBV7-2	CASSLGAGRTDTQYF	TGTGCCAGCAGCTTAGGTGCGGGGAGGACAGATACGCAGTATTTT
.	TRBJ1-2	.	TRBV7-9	CASSSDSFGYGYTF	TGTGCCAGCAGCTCGGACAGCTTTGGCTATGGCTACACCTTC
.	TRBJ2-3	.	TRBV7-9	CASSLSGAGGDTQYF	TGTGCCAGCAGCTTATCTGGGGCCGGGGGAGATACGCAGTATTTT
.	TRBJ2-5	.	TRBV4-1	CASSQDWLAQETQYF	TGCGCCAGCAGCCAAGATTGGCTAGCCCAAGAGACCCAGTACTTC
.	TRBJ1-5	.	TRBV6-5	CASSYALGSQPQHF	TGTGCCAGCAGTTACGCTTTGGGGAGTCAGCCCCAGCATTTT
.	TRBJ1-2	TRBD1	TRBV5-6	CASTTTGDGYTF	TGTGCCAGCACTACGACAGGGGATGGCTACACCTTC
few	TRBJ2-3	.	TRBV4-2	CASSQERADTQYF	TGTGCCAGCAGCCAAGAGAGGGCAGATACGCAGTATTTT
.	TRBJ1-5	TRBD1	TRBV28	CASSFLVAGQGNQPQHF	TGTGCCAGCAGTTTTTTGGTGGCGGGACAGGGCAATCAGCCCCAGCATTTT
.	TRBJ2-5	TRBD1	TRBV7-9	CASSLATGGEETQYF	TGTGCCAGCAGCTTAGCAACAGGGGGCGAAGAGACCCAGTACTTC
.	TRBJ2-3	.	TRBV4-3	CASSQDLGGYTQYF	TGCGCCAGCAGCCAAGATCTAGGTGGTTATACGCAGTATTTT
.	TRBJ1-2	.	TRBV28	CASVVLSYGYTF	TGTGCCAGCGTAGTCTTATCCTATGGCTACACCTTC
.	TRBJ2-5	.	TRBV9	CASSVVGGETQYF	TGTGCCAGCAGCGTAGTTGGAGGGGAGACCCAGTACTTC
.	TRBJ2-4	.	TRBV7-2	CASSLGALLQYF	TGTGCCAGCAGCTTAGGCGCTCTCCTTCAGTACTTC
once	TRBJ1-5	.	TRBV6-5	CASRQTVNQPQHF	TGTGCCAGCAGGCAGACAGTCAATCAGCCCCAGCATTTT
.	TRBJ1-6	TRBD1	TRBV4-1	CASSQPGQGFENSPLHF	TGCGCCAGCAGCCAACCGGGACAGGGGTTCGAGAATTCACCCCTCCACTTT
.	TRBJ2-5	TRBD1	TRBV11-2	CASSSTGTGSETQYF	TGTGCCAGCAGCTCTACCGGGACAGGGAGCGAGACCCAGTACTTC
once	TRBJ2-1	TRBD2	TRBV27	CAASLAGVSNEQFF	TGTGCCGCCTCTCTAGCGGGAGTTAGCAATGAGCAGTTCTTC
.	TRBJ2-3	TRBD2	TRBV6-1	CASGGVGADTQYF	TGTGCCAGCGGGGGGGTCGGGGCAGATACGCAGTATTTT
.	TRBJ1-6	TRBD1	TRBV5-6	CASSLLGTGTSPLHF	TGTGCCAGCAGCTTGTTGGGGACAGGGACTTCACCCCTCCACTTT
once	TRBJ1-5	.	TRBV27	CASSPTTGQFQHF	TGTGCCAGCAGTCCCACTACCGGACAGTTCCAGCATTTT
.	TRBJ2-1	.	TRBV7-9	CASSETGFQFF	TGTGCCAGCAGCGAGACAGGATTTCAGTTCTTC
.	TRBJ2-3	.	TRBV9	CASSGLGGTQYF	TGTGCCAGCAGCGGACTTGGGGGGACGCAGTATTTT
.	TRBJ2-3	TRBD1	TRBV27	CASSLGQAITDTQYF	TGTGCCAGCAGTTTAGGACAGGCTATCACAGATACGCAGTATTTT
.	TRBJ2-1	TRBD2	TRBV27	CASSSRLAGSFQQFF	TGTGCCAGCAGTTCGAGACTAGCGGGGTCCTTCCAGCAGTTCTTC
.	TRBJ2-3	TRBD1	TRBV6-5	CASRTGQSTDTQYF	TGTGCCAGCAGGACGGGACAGTCGACAGATACGCAGTATTTT
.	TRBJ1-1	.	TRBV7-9	CASSLDSAYTEAFF	TGTGCCAGCAGCCTCGACAGTGCGTACACTGAAGCTTTCTTT
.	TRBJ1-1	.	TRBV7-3	CASSLGNGVMNTEAFF	TGTGCCAGCAGCTTAGGCAACGGGGTTATGAACACTGAAGCTTTCTTT
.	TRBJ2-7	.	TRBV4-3	CASSHEGVYEQYF	TGCGCCAGCAGCCATGAGGGGGTCTACGAGCAGTACTTC
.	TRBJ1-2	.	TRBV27	CASSFGGTPSGYTF	TGTGCCAGCAGTTTCGGGGGAACTCCCTCTGGCTACACCTTC
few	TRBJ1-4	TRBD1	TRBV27	CATQARTGLGKLFF	TGTGCCACCCAGGCCCGGACAGGTCTGGGAAAACTGTTTTTT
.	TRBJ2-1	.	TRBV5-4	CASSWDFSYNEQFF	TGTGCCAGCAGCTGGGACTTCTCCTACAATGAGCAGTTCTTC
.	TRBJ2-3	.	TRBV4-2	CASSKAAYTDTQYF	TGTGCCAGCAGCAAAGCCGCCTACACAGATACGCAGTATTTT
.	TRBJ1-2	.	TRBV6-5	CASEVRQGNYGYTF	TGTGCCAGCGAAGTCCGTCAGGGAAACTATGGCTACACCTTC
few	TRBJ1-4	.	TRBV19	CASSPDSTKLFF	TGTGCCAGTAGTCCGGACTCCACAAAACTGTTTTTT
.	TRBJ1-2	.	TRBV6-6	CASSSTHPTDGYTF	TGTGCCAGCAGTTCAACTCATCCGACAGATGGCTACACCTTC
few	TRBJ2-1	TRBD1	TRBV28	CASSSTGGTRNEQFF	TGTGCCAGCAGTTCGACAGGGGGTACGAGGAATGAGCAGTTCTTC
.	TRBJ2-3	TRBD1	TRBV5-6	CASSFGTGVDTQYF	TGTGCCAGCAGCTTCGGGACAGGGGTAGATACGCAGTATTTT
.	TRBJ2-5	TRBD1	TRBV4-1	CASSQEWGQAETQYF	TGCGCCAGCAGCCAAGAATGGGGACAGGCTGAGACCCAGTACTTC
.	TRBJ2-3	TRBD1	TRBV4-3	CASSQVWQGADTQYF	TGCGCCAGCAGCCAAGTATGGCAGGGGGCAGATACGCAGTATTTT
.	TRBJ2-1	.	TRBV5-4	CASSSTLGQYNEQFF	TGTGCCAGCAGCTCAACACTAGGACAGTACAATGAGCAGTTCTTC
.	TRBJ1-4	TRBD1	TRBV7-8	CASSLEGQGNEKLFF	TGTGCCAGCAGCTTAGAGGGACAGGGTAATGAAAAACTGTTTTTT
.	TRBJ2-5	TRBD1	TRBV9	CASSKMDRPLETQYF	TGTGCCAGCAGTAAGATGGACAGGCCGCTTGAGACCCAGTACTTC
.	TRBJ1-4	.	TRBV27	CASSLFPPGYNEKLFF	TGTGCCAGCAGTTTATTCCCGCCGGGGTATAATGAAAAACTGTTTTTT
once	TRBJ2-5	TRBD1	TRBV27	CASSYQGAREQYF	TGTGCCAGCAGTTACCAGGGGGCTCGGGAGCAGTACTTC
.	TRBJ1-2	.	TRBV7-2	CASTIASQGVSGYTF	TGTGCCAGCACCATAGCTTCTCAAGGGGTCTCTGGCTACACCTTC
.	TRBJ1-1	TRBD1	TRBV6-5	CASSYGRVAGGTEAFF	TGTGCCAGCAGTTACGGGCGTGTGGCAGGGGGCACTGAAGCTTTCTTT